This TCR beta chain is drawn from a study of blood T cell repertoires in COVID-19. Study-wide context: The United States, Italy and Spain provided the acute and convalescent COVID-19 samples.

Profiling relied on immunoSEQ multiplex PCR, and the TCRdb table lists in-frame clones only, not all of them. Among about 220,000 clones listed, approximately 86% were seen once. The J segment lost 5 bases and the V segment lost 5 bases, leaving 6 bases of the junction unmatched. Germline V gene lookup returns CDR1 LNHDA and CDR2 SQIVND (reference sequence). The CDR3 loop spans 14 amino acids. Sequenced input: peripheral blood. The origin of this receptor is a woman aged 80 or over with acute or convalescent COVID-19. The chain is built from TRBV19 and TRBJ2-5; 9 nucleotides match TRBD2. DNA of the CDR3: TGTGCCAGTAGTCCCGGACTAGCGCGGGAGACCCAGTACTTC. Protein sequence: CASSPGLARETQYF.